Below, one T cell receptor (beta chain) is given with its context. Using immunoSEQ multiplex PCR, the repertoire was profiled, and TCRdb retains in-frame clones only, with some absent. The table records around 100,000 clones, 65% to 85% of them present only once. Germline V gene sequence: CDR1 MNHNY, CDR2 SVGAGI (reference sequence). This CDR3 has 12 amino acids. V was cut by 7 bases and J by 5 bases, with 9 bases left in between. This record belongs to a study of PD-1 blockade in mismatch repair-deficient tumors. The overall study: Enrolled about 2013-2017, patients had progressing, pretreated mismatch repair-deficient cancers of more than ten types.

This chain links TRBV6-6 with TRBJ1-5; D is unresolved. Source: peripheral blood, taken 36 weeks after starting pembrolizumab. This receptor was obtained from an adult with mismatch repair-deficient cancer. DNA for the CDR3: TGTGCCAGCACGGGTGTGGATCAGCCCCAGCATTTT. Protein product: CASTGVDQPQHF.